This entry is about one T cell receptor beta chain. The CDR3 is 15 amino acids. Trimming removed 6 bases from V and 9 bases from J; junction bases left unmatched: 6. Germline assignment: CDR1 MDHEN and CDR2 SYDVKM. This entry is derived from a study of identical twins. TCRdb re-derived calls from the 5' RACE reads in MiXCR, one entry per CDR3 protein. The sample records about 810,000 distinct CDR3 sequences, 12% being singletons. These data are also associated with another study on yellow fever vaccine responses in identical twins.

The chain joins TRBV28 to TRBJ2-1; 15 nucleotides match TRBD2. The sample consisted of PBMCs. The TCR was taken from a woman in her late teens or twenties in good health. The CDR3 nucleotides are TGTGCCAGCAGCTCCGGGACTAGCGGGAGGTTTGAGCAGTTCTTC. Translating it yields CASSSGTSGRFEQFF.